Listed below are T cell receptor beta chains from one sample, sequenced in a study of blood T cell repertoires in COVID-19. The method was immunoSEQ multiplex PCR; TCRdb's version includes in-frame clones alone and lacks a portion of them. The table includes more than 200,000 clones, roughly 89% detected once. The specimen was PBMCs or T cells enriched from blood (not recorded which). These receptors all come from a woman in her twenties or thirties who had recovered from COVID-19. The CDR3 runs from the conserved cysteine through the conserved F or W. A D gene is named only where the DNA matches it firmly. Clone size is given for some rows only: seen once, a few or many times, or a class if the clone is expanded.

>TRBJ2-6|15|TRBV11-1|-|-
CASSAGASGANVLTF
TGTGCCAGCTCGGCGGGGGCCTCTGGGGCCAACGTCCTGACTTTC
>TRBJ2-2|14|TRBV11-3|-|few
CASSLVQAEGELFF
TGTGCCAGCAGCTTAGTACAGGCCGAGGGGGAGCTGTTTTTT
>TRBJ1-1|14|TRBV28|-|-
CASSLRGLGTEAFF
TGTGCCAGCAGTTTAAGAGGGTTGGGCACTGAAGCTTTCTTT
>TRBJ2-1|14|TRBV6-5|-|once
CASRLGLRLNEQFF
TGTGCCAGCAGGCTGGGACTGAGACTCAATGAGCAGTTCTTC
>TRBJ2-3|16|TRBV3-1/TRBV3-2|TRBD2|-
CASSHPGTSGRDTQYF
TGTGCCAGCAGCCACCCCGGGACTAGCGGGAGGGATACGCAGTATTTT
>TRBJ2-1|14|TRBV2|-|-
CASRVYLGDNEQFF
TGTGCCAGCAGGGTTTATCTCGGGGACAATGAGCAGTTCTTC
>TRBJ1-6|13|TRBV10-1|TRBD1|-
CATPGTANSPLHF
TGCGCCACTCCCGGGACAGCGAATTCACCCCTCCACTTT
>TRBJ2-1|16|TRBV7-6|TRBD2|-
CASSLLSGSSYNEQFF
TGTGCCAGCAGCTTACTTAGCGGGAGCTCCTACAATGAGCAGTTCTTC
>TRBJ2-3|19|TRBV28|TRBD1|-
CASSSYRGLSLNRTDTQYF
TGTGCCAGCAGTTCCTACAGGGGGTTAAGCCTTAATCGCACAGATACGCAGTATTTT
>TRBJ1-1|12|TRBV19|TRBD1|-
CASSQGAGEAFF
TGTGCCAGTAGCCAGGGGGCTGGGGAAGCTTTCTTT